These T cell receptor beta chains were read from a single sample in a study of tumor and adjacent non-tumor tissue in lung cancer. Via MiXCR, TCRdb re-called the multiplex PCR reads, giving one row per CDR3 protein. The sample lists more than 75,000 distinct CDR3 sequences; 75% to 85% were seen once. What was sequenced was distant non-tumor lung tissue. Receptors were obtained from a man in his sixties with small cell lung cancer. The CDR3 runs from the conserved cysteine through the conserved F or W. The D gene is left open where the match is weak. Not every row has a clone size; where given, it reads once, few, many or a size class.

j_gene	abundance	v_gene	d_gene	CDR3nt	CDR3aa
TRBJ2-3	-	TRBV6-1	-	TGTGCCAGCAGAGAAGGAACAGGGAAGGATAGGCAGTATTTT	CASREGTGKDRQYF
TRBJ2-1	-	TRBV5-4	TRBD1	TGTGGCAGCAGCTTGGGACAGGGGGCCGGCAATGAGCAATTCTTC	CGSSLGQGAGNEQFF
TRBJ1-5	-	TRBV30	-	TGTGCCTGGAGTACGTGGGGGAGCAATCAGCACCAGCATTTT	CAWSTWGSNQHQHF
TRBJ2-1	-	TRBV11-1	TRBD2	TGTGTCAGCAGCTCAGAATCGAGGATTAGCGGGAGTGGTAATGAGCAGTTTTTC	CVSSSESRISGSGNEQFF
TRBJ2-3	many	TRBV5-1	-	TGCGCCAGCAGCTTGGAAGGCACAGATACGCAGTATTTT	CASSLEGTDTQYF
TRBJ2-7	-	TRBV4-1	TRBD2	TGCGCCAGCAGCCAAGTCAGGGACTACGACCAGTACTTC	CASSQVRDYDQYF
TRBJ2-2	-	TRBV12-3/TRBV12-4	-	TGTGCCAGCGGTATCTCTGGGACTGACACCGGGGAGCTGTTTTTT	CASGISGTDTGELFF
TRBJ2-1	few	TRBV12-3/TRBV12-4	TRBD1	TGTGCCAGCCACAGGGGTCGGGTTCGAAATGAGCAGTTCTTC	CASHRGRVRNEQFF
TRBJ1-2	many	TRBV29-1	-	TGCAGCGTTGAGTCTCGGGGTCTTGGCTACACCTTC	CSVESRGLGYTF
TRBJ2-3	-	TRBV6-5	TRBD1	TGTACCAACAGTTACTGGGGACAGGCGGGCACAGATACGCTGTATTTT	CTNSYWGQAGTDTLYF